This paragraph reports one T cell receptor (beta chain). As yet, its antigen is unknown. Trimming at V came to 4 bases and at J to 6 bases, leaving 8 bases not matched to a gene. The CDR3 length is 15 residues. CDR1 is SQVTM, CDR2 ANQGSEA, per germline. This sample was taken from a study of blood T cells in healthy people across ages. Overall study context: About one barcoded TCR beta cDNA was captured per two T cells.

The authors ran a second PCR of about 7 to 11 cycles using a sample-barcoded 5' primer and a J-beta primer mix. Each cDNA molecule was tagged by a template-switch adaptor that had 12 random nucleotides. TCRdb re-derived calls from the 5' RACE reads in MiXCR, one entry per CDR3 protein. The sample consists of some 370,000 distinct CDR3 sequences, roughly half of them appearing once. General study findings and limits: Older age went with lower TCR beta diversity per million T cells, in a roughly linear way. Naive T cell percentage showed a strong correlation with the diversity of TCR beta.

V gene TRBV29-1 combines with J gene TRBJ2-7, with TRBD2 matching over 14 bases. The sequencing input was blood. This sequence originates from a man in his fifties or sixties in good health. CDR3 sequence: CSVASGLAGVREQYF. CDR3 DNA sequence: TGCAGCGTTGCCTCGGGACTAGCGGGAGTACGCGAGCAGTACTTC.